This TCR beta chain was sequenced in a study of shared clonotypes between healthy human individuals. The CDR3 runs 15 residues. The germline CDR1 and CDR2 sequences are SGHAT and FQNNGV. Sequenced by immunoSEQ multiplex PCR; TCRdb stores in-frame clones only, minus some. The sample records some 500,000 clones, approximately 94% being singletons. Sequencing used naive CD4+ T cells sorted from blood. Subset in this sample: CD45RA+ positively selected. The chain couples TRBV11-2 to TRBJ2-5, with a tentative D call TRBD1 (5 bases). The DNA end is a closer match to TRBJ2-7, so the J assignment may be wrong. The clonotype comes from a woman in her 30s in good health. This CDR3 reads CASSHISQVPYEQYF. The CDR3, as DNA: TGTGCCAGCAGCCATATATCACAGGTACCCTACGAGCAGTACTTC.